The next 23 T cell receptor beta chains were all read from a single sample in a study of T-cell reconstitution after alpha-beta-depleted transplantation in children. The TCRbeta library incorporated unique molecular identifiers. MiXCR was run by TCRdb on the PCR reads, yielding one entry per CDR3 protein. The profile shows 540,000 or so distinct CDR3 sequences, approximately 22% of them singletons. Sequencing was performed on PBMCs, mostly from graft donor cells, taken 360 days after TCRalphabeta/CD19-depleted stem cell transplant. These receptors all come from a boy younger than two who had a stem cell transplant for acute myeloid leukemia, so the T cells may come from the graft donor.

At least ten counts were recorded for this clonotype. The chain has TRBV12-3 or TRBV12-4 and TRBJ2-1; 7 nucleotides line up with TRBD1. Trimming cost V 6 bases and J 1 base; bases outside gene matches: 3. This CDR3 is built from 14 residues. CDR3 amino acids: CASRRDRSYNEQFF. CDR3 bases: TGTGCCAGCAGAAGGGACAGATCCTACAATGAGCAGTTCTTC.

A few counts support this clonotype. The CDR3 nucleotides read TGCGCCAGCAGCCAAGTCCCACAAGGAGACACTGAAGCTTTCTTT. Residues: CASSQVPQGDTEAFF. This chain joins TRBV4-3 and TRBJ1-1, with D hard to call. This CDR3 has 15 residues. Germline V gene data show CDR1 as LGHNA and CDR2 as YSLEER. V lost 1 base and J 3 bases, leaving 12 bases between the germline ends.

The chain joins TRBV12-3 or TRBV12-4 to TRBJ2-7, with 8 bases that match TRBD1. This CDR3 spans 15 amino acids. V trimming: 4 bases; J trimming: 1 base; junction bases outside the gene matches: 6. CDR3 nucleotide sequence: TGTGCCAGCAGTTGGGCAGGGACAGGTTCCTACGAGCAGTACTTC. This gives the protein CASSWAGTGSYEQYF.

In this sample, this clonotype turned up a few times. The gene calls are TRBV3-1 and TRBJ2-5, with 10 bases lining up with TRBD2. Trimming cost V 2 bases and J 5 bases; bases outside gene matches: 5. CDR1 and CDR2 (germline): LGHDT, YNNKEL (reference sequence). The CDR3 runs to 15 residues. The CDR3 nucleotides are TGTGCCAGCAGCCAACGAGCGGGGGGGCGGGAGACCCAGTACTTC. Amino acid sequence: CASSQRAGGRETQYF.

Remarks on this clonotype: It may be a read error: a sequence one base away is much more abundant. CDR3 sequence reads: CASCLFPLPRLTDRWTQYF. The CDR3 DNA reads as TGTGCCAGCTGTTTATTCCCCCTTCCCCGACTGACGGACCGATGGACCCAGTACTTC. The V and J genes are TRBV3-1 and TRBJ2-5; D is undetermined. V shed 8 bases and J shed 7 bases, with 35 bases lying between them. From germline, CDR1 is LGHDT and CDR2 YNNKEL (reference sequence). The CDR3 is 19 residues long.

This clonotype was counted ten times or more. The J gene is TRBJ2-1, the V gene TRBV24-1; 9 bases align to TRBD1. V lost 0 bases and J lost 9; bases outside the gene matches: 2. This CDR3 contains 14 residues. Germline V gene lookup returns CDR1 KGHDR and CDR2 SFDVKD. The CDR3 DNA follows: TGTGCCACCAGTGATTTGAACAGGGGGCCTGAGCAGTTCTTC. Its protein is CATSDLNRGPEQFF.

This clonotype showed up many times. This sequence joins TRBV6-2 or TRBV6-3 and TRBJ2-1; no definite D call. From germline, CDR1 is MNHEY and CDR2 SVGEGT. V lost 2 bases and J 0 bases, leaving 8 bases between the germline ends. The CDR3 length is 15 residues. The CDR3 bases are TGTGCCAGCAGTTACAGTTCGGACTCCTACAATGAGCAGTTCTTC. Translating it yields CASSYSSDSYNEQFF.

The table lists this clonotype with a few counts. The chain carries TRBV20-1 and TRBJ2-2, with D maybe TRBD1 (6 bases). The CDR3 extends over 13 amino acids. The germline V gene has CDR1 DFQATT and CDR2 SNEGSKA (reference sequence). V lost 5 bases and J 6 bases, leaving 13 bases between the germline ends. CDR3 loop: CSAATGSPGELFF. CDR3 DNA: TGCAGTGCTGCCACAGGGAGTCCCGGGGAGCTGTTTTTT.

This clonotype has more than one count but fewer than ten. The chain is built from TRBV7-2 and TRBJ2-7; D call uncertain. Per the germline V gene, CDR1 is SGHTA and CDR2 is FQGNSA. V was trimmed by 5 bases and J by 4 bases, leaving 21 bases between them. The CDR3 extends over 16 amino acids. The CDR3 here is CASSRVSGPNSYEQYV. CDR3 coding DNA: TGTGCCAGCAGCCGTGTATCGGGCCCAAACTCTTACGAGCAGTACGTC.

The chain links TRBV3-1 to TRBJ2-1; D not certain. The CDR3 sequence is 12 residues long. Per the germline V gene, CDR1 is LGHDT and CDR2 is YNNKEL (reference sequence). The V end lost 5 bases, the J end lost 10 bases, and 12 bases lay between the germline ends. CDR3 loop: CASSFEPGEQFF. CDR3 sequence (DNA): TGTGCCAGCAGCTTCGAGCCCGGAGAGCAGTTCTTC.

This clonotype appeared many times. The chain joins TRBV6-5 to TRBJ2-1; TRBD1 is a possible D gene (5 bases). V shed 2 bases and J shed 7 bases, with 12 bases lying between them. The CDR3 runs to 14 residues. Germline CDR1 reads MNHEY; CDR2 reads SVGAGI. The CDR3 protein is CASSYTVGRNEQFF. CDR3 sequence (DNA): TGTGCCAGCAGTTACACGGTGGGGCGTAATGAGCAGTTCTTC.

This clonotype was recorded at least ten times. The CDR3 bases are TGTGCCAGCAGCTTACCCGGGATCGGCGGGGAGCTGTTTTTT. As protein: CASSLPGIGGELFF. This sequence joins TRBV7-9 and TRBJ2-2, with D perhaps TRBD2 (5 bases). Trimming removed 2 bases at V and 7 bases at J, with 11 bases between. Germline CDR1 is SEHNR and CDR2 is FQNEAQ (reference sequence). The CDR3 has 14 residues.

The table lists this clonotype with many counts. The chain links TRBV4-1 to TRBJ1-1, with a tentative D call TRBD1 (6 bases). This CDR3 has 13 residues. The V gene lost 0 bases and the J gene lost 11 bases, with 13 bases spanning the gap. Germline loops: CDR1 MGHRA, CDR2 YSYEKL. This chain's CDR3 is CASSQDMGAQAFF. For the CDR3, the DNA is TGCGCCAGCAGCCAAGATATGGGGGCCCAGGCTTTCTTT.

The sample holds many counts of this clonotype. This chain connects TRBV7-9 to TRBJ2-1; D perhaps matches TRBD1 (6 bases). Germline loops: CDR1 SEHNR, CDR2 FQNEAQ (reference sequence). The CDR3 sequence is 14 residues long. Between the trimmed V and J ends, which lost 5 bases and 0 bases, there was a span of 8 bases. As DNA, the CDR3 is TGTGCCAGCAGCGCGGACAGCTCCTACAATGAGCAGTTCTTC. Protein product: CASSADSSYNEQFF.

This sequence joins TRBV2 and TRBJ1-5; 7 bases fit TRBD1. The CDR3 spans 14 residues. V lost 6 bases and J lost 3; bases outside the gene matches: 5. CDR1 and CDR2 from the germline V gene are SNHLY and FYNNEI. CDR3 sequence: CASRTGVHNQPQHF. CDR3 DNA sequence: TGTGCCAGCAGAACAGGGGTTCACAATCAGCCCCAGCATTTT.

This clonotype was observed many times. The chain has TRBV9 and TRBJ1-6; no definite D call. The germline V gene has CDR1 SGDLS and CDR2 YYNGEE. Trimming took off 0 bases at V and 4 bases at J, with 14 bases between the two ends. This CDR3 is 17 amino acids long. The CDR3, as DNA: TGTGCCAGCAGCGTAGGAAGTCCGAATAGGTATAATTCACCCCTCCACTTT. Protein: CASSVGSPNRYNSPLHF.

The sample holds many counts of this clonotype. The CDR3 reads CRLGGWYGYTF. CDR3 DNA: TGCAGACTAGGGGGCTGGTATGGCTACACCTTC. The rearrangement joins TRBV20-1 to TRBJ1-2; TRBD1 agrees at 7 bases. The CDR3 is made up of 11 amino acids. CDR1 is DFQATT and CDR2 is SNEGSKA in the germline V gene (reference sequence).

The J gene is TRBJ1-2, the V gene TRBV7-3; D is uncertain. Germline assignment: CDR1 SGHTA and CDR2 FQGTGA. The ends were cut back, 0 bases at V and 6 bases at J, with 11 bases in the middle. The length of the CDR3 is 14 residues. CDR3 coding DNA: TGTGCCAGCAGCTTAACACGAGACCAGGATGGCTACACCTTC. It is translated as CASSLTRDQDGYTF.

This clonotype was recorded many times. In nucleotides, the CDR3 is TGCGCCAGCAGCCAAGATTTACAGGAGGGTGCCCCCTACGAGCAGTACTTC. Amino acid sequence: CASSQDLQEGAPYEQYF. The genes are TRBV4-3 and TRBJ2-7; TRBD2 is a possible D gene (6 bases). V dropped 0 bases and J dropped 2 bases, with 17 bases sitting between them. The CDR3 totals 17 residues. Germline-derived CDR1 and CDR2 are LGHNA and YSLEER.

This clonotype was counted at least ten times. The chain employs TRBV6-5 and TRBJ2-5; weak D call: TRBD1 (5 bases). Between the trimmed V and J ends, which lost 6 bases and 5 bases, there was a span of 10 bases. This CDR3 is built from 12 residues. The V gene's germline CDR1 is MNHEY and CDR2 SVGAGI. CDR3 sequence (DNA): TGTGCCAGCAGGCAGGGTTATGAGACCCAGTACTTC. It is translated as CASRQGYETQYF.

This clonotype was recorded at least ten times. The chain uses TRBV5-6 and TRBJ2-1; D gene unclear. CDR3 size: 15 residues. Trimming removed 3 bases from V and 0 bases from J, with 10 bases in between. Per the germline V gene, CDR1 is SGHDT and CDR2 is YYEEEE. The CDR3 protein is CASSSFYLSYNEQFF. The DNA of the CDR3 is TGTGCCAGCAGCTCTTTCTACCTCTCCTACAATGAGCAGTTCTTC.

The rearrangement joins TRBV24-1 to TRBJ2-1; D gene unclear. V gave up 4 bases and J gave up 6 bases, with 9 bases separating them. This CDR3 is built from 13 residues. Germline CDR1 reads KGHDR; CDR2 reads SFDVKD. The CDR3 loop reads CATSDRDRNEQFF. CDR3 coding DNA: TGTGCCACCAGTGACCGTGATCGCAATGAGCAGTTCTTC.

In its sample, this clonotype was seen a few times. The CDR3 sequence: CSASPELGDEQYF. CDR3 in DNA: TGCAGTGCTAGCCCGGAGCTCGGCGACGAGCAGTACTTC. This chain uses TRBV20-1 with TRBJ2-7; D gene ambiguous. The CDR3 has 13 residues. The ends were cut back, 3 bases at V and 5 bases at J, with 14 bases in the middle. The V gene's germline CDR1 is DFQATT and CDR2 SNEGSKA (reference sequence).